This entry features one T cell receptor (beta chain) sequence. What it binds is unknown. Data came from immunoSEQ multiplex PCR; TCRdb stores just in-frame clones and leaves some out. The table has some 100,000 clones, around 94% seen once. The data derive from a study of siplizumab effects on memory and regulatory T cells. V lost 5 bases and J lost 4, with 11 bases in between. CDR3 size: 12 residues. Per germline, CDR1 GTSNPN and CDR2 SVGIG (reference sequence). General study findings and limits: Alloreactive sequences whose origin lay in unstimulated CD4+ memory cells were significantly reduced by siplizumab.

The gene calls are TRBV30 and TRBJ1-2; D perhaps matches TRBD1 (6 bases). Input material: Tregs sorted from blood. The TCR comes from a human donor in good health. CDR3 region: CAWGDRLYGYTF. In nucleotides, the CDR3 is TGTGCCTGGGGAGACAGGCTCTATGGCTACACCTTC.